This entry lists 6 T cell receptor beta chains sequenced from one sample in a study of somatic mutations in cytotoxic T cells in rheumatoid arthritis (dated by TCRdb to the late 2010s). Libraries were made using the immunoSEQ multiplex PCR assay. TCRdb took this table from immuneACCESS and kept in-frame rearrangements with V and J called. Such tables lack part of the clones; where checked against another copy, unresolved V genes explain under half of the gap, and the rest is unexplained. The sample has about 19,000 clones on record, approximately 83% of them singletons. The leading ten clones occupy approximately 15% of the sample. Sequenced material: CD8+ T cells sorted from blood. Receptor source: an adult with rheumatoid arthritis.

This sequence joins TRBV15 and TRBJ2-2; a possible D gene is TRBD2 (5 bases). This CDR3 contains 17 residues. The ends were cut back, 2 bases at V and 4 bases at J, with 17 bases in the middle. CDR1 is LNHNV and CDR2 is YYDKDF in the germline V gene (reference sequence). The CDR3 region is CATSRPGFPRGTGELFF. The CDR3 DNA reads TGTGCCACCAGCAGACCCGGATTCCCCCGGGGCACCGGGGAGCTGTTTTTT. The full variable domain, rest sourced from reference TRBV15 and TRBJ2-2, is DAMVIQNPRYQVTQFGKPVTLSCSQTLNHNVMYWYQQKSSQAPKLLFHYYDKDFNNEADTPDNFQSRRPNTSFCFLDIRSPGLGDTAMYLCATSRPGFPRGTGELFFGEGSRLTVL.

The V gene is TRBV5-4, the J gene TRBJ1-1; 7 nucleotides match TRBD1. This CDR3 comprises 16 residues. V shed 5 bases and J 5 bases; nucleotides not matched to a gene: 15. Germline CDR1 SGHNT, CDR2 YYREEE (reference sequence). CDR3 nucleotide sequence: TGTGCCAGCAGAGGGGTCGTGAGGGGGCAGGGGACTGAAGCTTTCTTT. Amino acids: CASRGVVRGQGTEAFF.

This clone has only a few counts. The chain carries TRBV5-6 and TRBJ1-1; D uncertain. The V end was cut by 1 base, the J end by 4 bases, with 8 bases between. There are 13 residues in the CDR3. The germline V gene has CDR1 SGHDT and CDR2 YYEEEE. The CDR3 DNA sequence: TGTGCCAGCAGCTTGTCAAGCGGCACTGAAGCTTTCTTT. Its translation: CASSLSSGTEAFF.

The chain joins TRBV25-1 to TRBJ2-3; D is unresolved. CDR3 length equals 14 residues. The V gene's germline CDR1 is MGHDK and CDR2 SYGVNS. The V end lost 2 bases, the J end lost 4 bases, and 10 bases lay between the germline ends. CDR3 in amino acids: CASSEEDGADTQYF. CDR3 bases: TGTGCCAGCAGTGAAGAGGATGGGGCAGATACGCAGTATTTT. Variable domain in full (rest from reference TRBV25-1 and TRBJ2-3): EADIYQTPRYLVIGTGKKITLECSQTMGHDKMYWYQQDPGMELHLIHYSYGVNSTEKGDLSSESTVSRIRTEHFPLTLESARPSHTSQYLCASSEEDGADTQYFGPGTRLTVL.

The chain carries TRBV13 and TRBJ2-1; D is ambiguous. Trimming removed 0 bases from V and 7 bases from J, with 4 bases in between. The CDR3 runs 12 residues. Germline V gene sequence: CDR1 PRHDT, CDR2 FYEKMQ (reference sequence). This CDR3 reads CASSLGRNEQFF. CDR3 nucleotides: TGTGCCAGCAGCTTAGGACGGAATGAGCAGTTCTTC.

This sequence joins TRBV6-5 and TRBJ2-1; 7 bases match TRBD2. V lost 5 bases, J lost 6 bases, and 10 bases stayed unmatched. Germline V gene sequence: CDR1 MNHEY, CDR2 SVGAGI. CDR3 length equals 15 residues. In nucleotides, the CDR3 is TGTGCCAGCAGTCCCATGGCGGGAGCTGTCAATGAGCAGTTCTTC. Protein sequence: CASSPMAGAVNEQFF.